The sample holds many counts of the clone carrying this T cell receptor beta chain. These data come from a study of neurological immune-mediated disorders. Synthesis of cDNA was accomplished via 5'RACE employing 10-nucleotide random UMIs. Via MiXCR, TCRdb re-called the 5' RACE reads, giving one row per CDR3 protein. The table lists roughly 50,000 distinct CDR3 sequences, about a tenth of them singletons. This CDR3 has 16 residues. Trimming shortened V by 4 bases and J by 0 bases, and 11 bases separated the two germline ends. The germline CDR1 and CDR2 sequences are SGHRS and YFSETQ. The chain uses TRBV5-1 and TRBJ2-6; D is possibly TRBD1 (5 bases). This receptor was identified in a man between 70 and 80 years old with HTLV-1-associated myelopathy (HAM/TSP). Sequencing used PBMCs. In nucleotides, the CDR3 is TGCGCCAGCAGCGGAACAGGTTCCTCTGGGGCCAACGTCCTGACTTTC. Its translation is CASSGTGSSGANVLTF.